The 15 T cell receptor beta chains in this list originate from one sample, sequenced in a study of T cell repertoires in cytomegalovirus infection. TCRdb re-called the reads through MiXCR, storing one row per CDR3 protein. The table records about 150,000 distinct CDR3 sequences, around a quarter of them present only once. Sequencing was done on a sample of PBMCs. These receptor sequences come from a human donor in good health (CMV status not recorded). Some clones in this sample may be carry-over from other donors' samples.

A note on this clonotype: A single base separates this from a much larger clone, so it may be a read error. The genes are TRBV4-2 and TRBJ2-1; D not certain. Looked up from germline, CDR1 is LGHNA and CDR2 is YNFKEQ. The CDR3 totals 12 residues. V dropped 1 base and J dropped 5 bases, with 3 bases sitting between them. Here the CDR3 reads CASSQGDNEQFF. For the CDR3, the DNA is TGTGCCAGCAGCCAAGGAGACAATGAGCAGTTCTTC.

This clonotype was found many times. This sequence joins TRBV7-8 and TRBJ2-3, with D tentatively TRBD1 (5 bases). The V gene's germline CDR1 is SGHVS and CDR2 FQNEAQ. V shed 4 bases and J shed 5 bases, with 19 bases lying between them. The CDR3 covers 16 residues. The CDR3 DNA follows: TGTGCCAGCAGCTCCCCCAAGGGCAGGGTTAAAGATACGCAGTATTTT. This encodes CASSSPKGRVKDTQYF. Variable domain in full (rest from reference TRBV7-8 and TRBJ2-3): GAGVSQSPRYKVAKRGQDVALRCDPISGHVSLFWYQQALGQGPEFLTYFQNEAQLDKSGLPSDRFFAERPEGSVSTLKIQRTQQEDSAVYLCASSSPKGRVKDTQYFGPGTRLTVL.

This clonotype was counted many times. The chain is built from TRBV7-8 and TRBJ2-7; 8 bases align to TRBD2. Germline-derived CDR1 and CDR2 are SGHVS and FQNEAQ. The CDR3 totals 16 residues. The junction had 9 bases not matched to a gene; V was cut back by 5 bases and J by 0 bases. This CDR3 is CASSHRTSPSSYEQYF. Here the CDR3 DNA reads TGTGCCAGCAGCCATCGGACTAGCCCGAGCTCCTACGAGCAGTACTTC.

This clonotype was detected ten times or more. One junction end disagrees with the germline gene, perhaps due to a read error. The gene calls are TRBV7-2 and TRBJ1-1; D unresolved. Germline CDR1 and CDR2: SGHTA and FQGNSA. The CDR3 runs 15 residues. The CDR3 coding sequence is TGTGCCAGCAGCATAGCGTACGGGGAGAACACTGAAGCTTTCTTT. Protein: CASSIAYGENTEAFF.

This sequence joins TRBV27 and TRBJ2-3, with 7 bases fitting TRBD2. In germline, CDR1 is MNHEY, CDR2 SMNVEV (reference sequence). The CDR3 runs to 15 residues. V shed 1 base and J 4 bases; nucleotides not matched to a gene: 5. CDR3 sequence reads: CASSLFGLEADTQYF. DNA of the CDR3: TGTGCCAGCAGTTTATTTGGACTAGAAGCAGATACGCAGTATTTT.

This clonotype appeared a few times. The V call is TRBV29-1, the J call TRBJ2-3; TRBD1 matches 9 bases. V was clipped by 4 bases and J by 7 bases; unmatched bases: 6. CDR1 SQVTM and CDR2 ANQGSEA come from the germline V gene. CDR3 size: 13 residues. The CDR3 here is CSVVGTGPNTQYF. CDR3 nucleotide sequence: TGCAGCGTTGTGGGGACAGGGCCGAATACGCAGTATTTT.

This chain joins TRBV7-9 and TRBJ1-2; 8 bases are a match to TRBD1. J gave up 10 bases and V 3 bases, and 16 bases lay outside the gene matches. Germline V gene data show CDR1 as SEHNR and CDR2 as FQNEAQ (reference sequence). The CDR3 has 16 residues. CDR3 sequence (DNA): TGTGCCAGCAGCTTCACGCCTATTGGACAGGGAACGCACTACACCTTC. It codes for CASSFTPIGQGTHYTF.

The chain employs TRBV28 and TRBJ2-3; D gene uncertain. The CDR3 has 14 residues. Trimming took 5 bases from V and 2 from J, leaving 11 bases between them. CDR1 and CDR2 from the germline V gene are MDHEN and SYDVKM. CDR3 amino acids: CASSRLYPTDTQYF. The CDR3 DNA reads TGTGCCAGCAGTCGGCTCTATCCCACAGATACGCAGTATTTT.

This clonotype was seen only a few times. The rearrangement joins TRBV28 to TRBJ2-2; a weak D match, TRBD1 (7 bases). The V end lost 6 bases, the J end lost 3 bases, and 14 bases lay between the germline ends. CDR3 length: 15 amino acids. Germline V CDR1 and CDR2: MDHEN, SYDVKM. CDR3 DNA sequence: TGTGCCAGCAGCTTCTCAGGGGGGTACACCGGGGAGCTGTTTTTT. Amino acid sequence: CASSFSGGYTGELFF.

This clonotype was counted many times. The genes are TRBV7-2 and TRBJ2-5; no firm D call. CDR3 length equals 13 residues. Trimming stripped 0 bases from V and 4 bases from J, with 6 bases between. Looked up from germline, CDR1 is SGHTA and CDR2 is FQGNSA. CDR3 region: CASSLAARETQYF. CDR3 bases: TGTGCCAGCAGCTTAGCGGCTAGAGAGACCCAGTACTTC.

The chain links TRBV7-2 to TRBJ1-3; no definite D call. The CDR3 extends over 16 amino acids. Germline values: CDR1 SGHTA, CDR2 FQGNSA. Trimming took 3 bases from V and 0 from J, leaving 12 bases between them. The CDR3 is CASSFSGESSGNTIYF. CDR3 nucleotides: TGTGCCAGCAGCTTTTCCGGGGAGAGCTCTGGAAACACCATATATTTT. The variable domain in full, completed from reference TRBV7-2 and TRBJ1-3, reads GAGVSQSPSNKVTEKGKDVELRCDPISGHTALYWYRQSLGQGLEFLIYFQGNSAPDKSGLPSDRFSAERTGGSVSTLTIQRTQQEDSAVYLCASSFSGESSGNTIYFGEGSWLTVV.

This clonotype was seen a handful of times. V gene TRBV5-1 combines with J gene TRBJ2-5; no clear D gene. The length of the CDR3 is 13 residues. The germline V gene encodes CDR1 SGHRS and CDR2 YFSETQ. V shed 0 bases and J shed 2 bases, with 5 bases lying between them. The CDR3 loop reads CASSLVDQETQYF. CDR3 coding DNA: TGCGCCAGCAGCTTGGTGGATCAAGAGACCCAGTACTTC.

This clonotype was seen many times. The rearrangement links TRBV7-2 to TRBJ2-7; 8 nucleotides align to TRBD2. This CDR3 region has 15 residues. Germline V gives CDR1 SGHTA, CDR2 FQGNSA. Losses at the gene ends were 2 bases for V and 5 bases for J; bases not matched to a gene: 8. This CDR3 reads CASSLSGLAGNEQYF. In nucleotides, the CDR3 is TGTGCCAGCAGCTTATCCGGACTAGCAGGCAACGAGCAGTACTTC.

This clonotype has only a few counts. V gene TRBV3-1 combines with J gene TRBJ2-3; a possible D gene is TRBD1 (5 bases). The CDR3 has 13 residues. V was clipped by 0 bases and J by 7 bases, with 8 bases between them. Germline V gives CDR1 LGHDT, CDR2 YNNKEL (reference sequence). In DNA, the CDR3 is TGTGCCAGCAGCCAAGAGGGGCCGAATACGCAGTATTTT. Residues: CASSQEGPNTQYF.

V gene TRBV7-2 combines with J gene TRBJ2-7; possibly TRBD2 for D (6 bases). Germline lookup yields CDR1 SGHTA and CDR2 FQGNSA. CDR3 length: 13 residues. Trimming took off 7 bases at V and 2 bases at J, with 12 bases between the two ends. The CDR3 DNA follows: TGTGCCAGCACCCATAGCGGTACCTACGAGCAGTACTTC. Encoded protein: CASTHSGTYEQYF.